Presented here are 31 T cell receptor beta chains from one specimen sequenced in a study of blood T cells in healthy people across ages. The second PCR ran roughly 7 to 12 cycles with a sample-barcoded 5' primer and J-beta primers. TCRdb passed the 5' RACE reads through MiXCR, listing each CDR3 protein once. The profile covers 650,000 to 800,000 distinct CDR3 sequences, with 40% to 65% appearing a single time and roughly 14% taken by the ten largest. Specimen: blood. All receptors come from a woman older than 75 in good health.

Turning to this clonotype: This may stem from a read error, because a much larger clone lies one nucleotide away. The CDR3 loop is CASSVLPYNEQFF. The CDR3 nucleotides read TGTGCCAGCAGTGTATTGCCGTACAATGAGCAGTTCTTC. This sequence joins TRBV28 and TRBJ2-1; D gene uncertain. Germline CDR1 is MDHEN and CDR2 is SYDVKM. The length of the CDR3 is 13 residues. V was shortened by 5 bases and J by 4 bases, with 9 bases between the two germline ends.

In this sample, this clonotype turned up many times. The chain links TRBV9 to TRBJ2-5; D call uncertain. V shed 0 bases and J shed 5 bases, with 17 bases lying between them. This CDR3 region has 16 residues. Per germline, CDR1 SGDLS and CDR2 YYNGEE. CDR3 sequence reads: CASSVDPRSRRETQYF. CDR3 in DNA: TGTGCCAGCAGCGTAGATCCCCGAAGTCGACGGGAGACCCAGTACTTC.

The chain uses TRBV2 and TRBJ1-5; D is ambiguous. Trimming removed 5 bases at V and 0 bases at J, with 11 bases between. Germline V gives CDR1 SNHLY, CDR2 FYNNEI. CDR3 length: 15 amino acids. The CDR3 DNA reads as TGTGCCAGCAGTCCCCAGGTCAATAGCAATCAGCCCCAGCATTTT. Translated: CASSPQVNSNQPQHF.

The CDR3 coding sequence is TGTGCCAGCAGCTTAGCGAAGGCCGGGGAGCTGTTTTTT. It yields the protein CASSLAKAGELFF. V usage is TRBV7-2 and J usage is TRBJ2-2; no definite D call. Per germline, CDR1 SGHTA and CDR2 FQGNSA. The V gene lost 0 bases and the J gene lost 6 bases, with 5 bases spanning the gap. There are 13 residues in the CDR3.

To note about this clonotype: A much larger clone differs from this one at a single base, so this may be a read error. The chain links TRBV5-1 to TRBJ1-2; tentative D call: TRBD1 (5 bases). The germline V gene encodes CDR1 SGHRS and CDR2 YFSETQ. The CDR3 runs to 14 residues. The V end was cut by 5 bases, the J end by 9 bases, with 20 bases between. As DNA, the CDR3 is TGCGCCAGCAGGCCGATCGTGGTGGGACCTAGCTACACCTTC. Protein product: CASRPIVVGPSYTF.

Points on this clonotype: A read error may explain this, as a much larger clone is one base away. The chain couples TRBV11-1 to TRBJ2-1, with D unclear. Looked up from germline, CDR1 is SGHAT and CDR2 is FQDESV (reference sequence). CDR3 length equals 11 residues. V was pared by 6 bases and J by 8 bases, with 8 bases between. The CDR3 is CASRQNYEQFF. DNA of the CDR3: TGTGCCAGCAGGCAGAACTATGAGCAGTTCTTC.

Turning to this clonotype: This could be a read error, since a much larger clone is one nucleotide away. The chain carries TRBV11-2 and TRBJ2-7; 9 positions match TRBD1. CDR1 is SGHAT and CDR2 is FQNNGV in the germline V gene. The J segment lost 7 bases and the V segment lost 6 bases, leaving 19 bases of the junction unmatched. This CDR3 is built from 17 residues. The CDR3 nucleotides are TGTGCCAGCAGTTTTTGGGGTACCGGGACAGGGCAAAATGAGCAGTACTTC. As protein: CASSFWGTGTGQNEQYF.

The sample holds many counts of this clonotype. The genes are TRBV5-1 and TRBJ2-3, with a possible D match to TRBD1 (6 bases). V lost 0 bases and J 6 bases, leaving 11 bases between the germline ends. The CDR3 is 14 residues long. Per the germline V gene, CDR1 is SGHRS and CDR2 is YFSETQ. Here the CDR3 DNA reads TGCGCCAGCAGCTTGGGGGACACAGCGGATACGCAGTATTTT. Translating gives CASSLGDTADTQYF.

The rearrangement uses TRBV7-9 and TRBJ2-3, with TRBD2 matching over 10 bases. Germline CDR1 reads SEHNR; CDR2 reads FQNEAQ (reference sequence). Unmatched junction bases numbered 6, after V lost 5 bases and J lost 4 bases. This CDR3 region has 15 residues. This CDR3 reads CASSETSGDADTQYF. CDR3 bases: TGTGCCAGCAGCGAAACTAGCGGGGACGCAGATACGCAGTATTTT.

The chain joins TRBV6-6 to TRBJ2-3; possibly TRBD1 or TRBD2 for D (5 bases each). V was cut by 4 bases and J by 1 base, with 9 bases left in between. Germline values: CDR1 MNHNY, CDR2 SVGAGI (reference sequence). This CDR3 spans 14 amino acids. The CDR3 DNA reads TGTGCCAGCAGTTGGGGCGGGCGCACAGATACGCAGTATTTT. Protein sequence: CASSWGGRTDTQYF.

This chain connects TRBV28 to TRBJ2-1, with D hard to call. V was trimmed by 6 bases and J by 0 bases, leaving 15 bases between them. The V gene's germline CDR1 is MDHEN and CDR2 SYDVKM. This CDR3 is built from 16 residues. CDR3 residues: CASRGSPRSSYNEQFF. CDR3 coding DNA: TGTGCCAGCAGAGGTAGCCCCCGAAGCTCCTACAATGAGCAGTTCTTC.

Comments on this clonotype: This could be a read error, since a much larger clone is one nucleotide away. The chain is built from TRBV9 and TRBJ2-3; D not certain. Per the germline V gene, CDR1 is SGDLS and CDR2 is YYNGEE. The CDR3 has 13 residues. V was cut by 4 bases and J by 2 bases, with 8 bases left in between. CDR3 sequence reads: CASSPPITDTQYF. The CDR3 nucleotides are TGTGCCAGCAGCCCCCCGATCACAGATACGCAGTATTTT.

In this sample, this clonotype turned up many times. Here the CDR3 DNA reads TGCAGCGTTCAATCATCTAGGGAAGGGAACATTCAGTACTTC. Translated: CSVQSSREGNIQYF. The J gene is TRBJ2-4, the V gene TRBV29-1, with unresolved D. V shed 5 bases and J shed 7 bases, with 18 bases lying between them. Germline V CDR1 and CDR2: SQVTM, ANQGSEA. The CDR3 sequence is 14 residues long.

This chain joins TRBV11-1 and TRBJ2-3; TRBD2 matches 12 bases. V was pared by 5 bases and J by 4 bases, with 13 bases of the junction left unmatched. The CDR3 covers 18 residues. Germline V CDR1 and CDR2: SGHAT, FQDESV (reference sequence). In DNA form, the CDR3 reads TGTGCCAGCAGCCCGGGACTAGCGGGTTTAAGTTACTCAGATACGCAGTATTTT. It codes for CASSPGLAGLSYSDTQYF.

This clonotype showed up many times. The chain joins TRBV6-2 or TRBV6-3 to TRBJ2-5, with D maybe TRBD2 (5 bases). Trimming took off 5 bases at V and 3 bases at J, with 10 bases between the two ends. CDR1 is MNHEY and CDR2 is SVGEGT in the germline V gene. The CDR3 consists of 13 residues. CDR3 in DNA: TGTGCCAGCAGTCTAGGGCGGGAAGAGACCCAGTACTTC. It encodes CASSLGREETQYF.

The V call is TRBV19, the J call TRBJ2-1, with D possibly TRBD1 on 5 matching bases. CDR1 and CDR2 (germline): LNHDA, SQIVND (reference sequence). This CDR3 contains 13 residues. Trimming took off 6 bases at V and 6 bases at J, with 12 bases between the two ends. The CDR3 region is CASSTGHRNEQFF. For the CDR3, the DNA is TGTGCCAGTAGCACTGGACACCGCAATGAGCAGTTCTTC.

V is TRBV6-1 and J is TRBJ2-7, with D perhaps matching TRBD2 (5 bases). Germline loops: CDR1 MNHNS, CDR2 SASEGT. The ends were cut back, 0 bases at V and 5 bases at J, with 14 bases in the middle. There are 15 residues in the CDR3. The CDR3, as DNA: TGTGCCAGCAGTGAAGCGGAGGACCGTACGGACGAGCAGTACTTC. Translation: CASSEAEDRTDEQYF.

This clonotype was seen more than once but under ten times. The V call is TRBV12-3 or TRBV12-4, the J call TRBJ1-5, with a possible D match to TRBD1 (5 bases). The ends were cut back, 3 bases at V and 9 bases at J, with 15 bases in the middle. The CDR3 runs 14 residues. CDR3 bases: TGTGCCAGCAGTTTTCGGGGCGGCGAATCGCCCCAGCATTTT. Translating it yields CASSFRGGESPQHF.

This clonotype was seen a single time. This may be a read error: a much more frequent sequence differs by one nucleotide. The V call is TRBV5-1, the J call TRBJ2-1; 12 bases align to TRBD2. The V gene end was trimmed by 4 bases and the J gene end by 6 bases; junction bases not matched to a gene: 11. This CDR3 region has 17 residues. Per germline, CDR1 SGHRS and CDR2 YFSETQ. CDR3 sequence reads: CASSTGTSGLYCNEQFF. In DNA, the CDR3 is TGCGCCAGCAGCACGGGGACTAGCGGGCTATACTGCAATGAGCAGTTCTTC.

This clonotype was observed many times. This chain uses TRBV6-6 with TRBJ2-1; 9 bases match TRBD1. CDR1 is MNHNY and CDR2 is SVGAGI in the germline V gene (reference sequence). The V and J ends lost 7 bases and 5 bases, in that order; junction bases with no gene match: 6. The CDR3 is made up of 14 amino acids. The CDR3 loop reads CASIDRGIHNEQFF. The CDR3 nucleotides read TGTGCCAGCATCGACAGGGGGATACACAATGAGCAGTTCTTC.

The rearrangement joins TRBV7-2 to TRBJ2-7, with a possible D match to TRBD2 (7 bases). The end of the DNA fits TRBJ2-5 better, so the J call may be wrong. CDR3 length: 16 residues. Looked up from germline, CDR1 is SGHTA and CDR2 is FQGNSA. CDR3 sequence: CASSSSMTRGGETQYF. The CDR3 DNA sequence: TGTGCCAGCAGCTCTTCGATGACTAGGGGGGGGGAGACCCAGTACTTC.

This clonotype was observed many times. The rearrangement links TRBV12-3 or TRBV12-4 to TRBJ1-5, with a tentative D call TRBD1 (5 bases). V lost 6 bases, J lost 0 bases, and 9 bases lay in between. This CDR3 spans 14 amino acids. CDR3 amino acids: CASSLRVSNQPQHF. As DNA, the CDR3 is TGTGCCAGCAGCCTCAGGGTTAGCAATCAGCCCCAGCATTTT.

A remark on this clonotype: A read error may be the cause here, since a much bigger clone is one base away. The V call is TRBV7-6, the J call TRBJ2-1; 9 positions agree with TRBD2. The CDR3 sequence is 15 residues long. Germline-derived CDR1 and CDR2 are SGHVS and FNYEAQ. The CDR3 loop reads CASLPGTSSYNEPFF. The CDR3 nucleotides read TGTGCCAGCCTCCCAGGGACTAGCTCCTACAATGAGCCGTTCTTC. The complete variable domain, with remaining parts taken from reference TRBV7-6 and TRBJ2-1, reads GAGVSQSPRYKVTKRGQDVALRCDPISGHVSLYWYRQALGQGPEFLTYFNYEAQQDKSGLPNDRFSAERPEGSISTLTIQRTEQRDSAMYRCASLPGTSSYNEPFFGPGTRLTVL.

This clonotype was detected only a few times. The chain carries TRBV20-1 and TRBJ2-1; possible D gene TRBD2, 5 bases. Germline values: CDR1 DFQATT, CDR2 SNEGSKA (reference sequence). V shed 5 bases and J shed 5 bases, with 25 bases lying between them. This CDR3 comprises 17 residues. DNA for the CDR3: TGCAGTGCTCTAAAGGCGGGCGGTCACTCGATTCACAATGAGCAGTTCTTC. It yields the protein CSALKAGGHSIHNEQFF.

CDR3 sequence reads: CASSWTGVVYNEQFF. The CDR3 region has the DNA TGTGCCAGCAGTTGGACAGGGGTCGTTTACAATGAGCAGTTCTTC. The chain uses TRBV6-2 or TRBV6-3 and TRBJ2-1; 9 positions match TRBD1. The CDR3 consists of 15 residues. Looked up from germline, CDR1 is MNHEY and CDR2 is SVGEGT. After removal of 4 bases from V and 4 bases from J, the junction contained 5 bases not matched to a gene.

In regard to this clonotype: Being one base from a much bigger clone, this may be a read error. The gene calls are TRBV28 and TRBJ1-2, with D hard to call. The V gene lost 5 bases and the J gene lost 8 bases, with 15 bases spanning the gap. The germline gives CDR1 MDHEN, CDR2 SYDVKM. CDR3 length: 13 residues. For the CDR3, the DNA is TGTGCCAGCAGTGGTGGAGTAGGGAGGGGCTACACCTTC. The encoded protein is CASSGGVGRGYTF.

This clonotype was recorded at least ten times. The chain joins TRBV12-3 or TRBV12-4 to TRBJ2-4; 12 bases line up with TRBD2. V was clipped by 5 bases and J by 0 bases; unmatched bases: 8. The CDR3 runs 18 residues. The CDR3 here is CASSARLAGVIAKNIQYF. CDR3 coding DNA: TGTGCCAGCAGTGCCAGACTAGCGGGGGTTATAGCCAAAAACATTCAGTACTTC.

Concerning this clonotype: A much larger clone lies a single base off, so this may be a read error. This chain connects TRBV28 to TRBJ2-5, with a possible D match to TRBD1 (5 bases). From germline, CDR1 is MDHEN and CDR2 SYDVKM. This CDR3 has 17 amino acids. V was trimmed by 3 bases and J by 2 bases, leaving 19 bases between them. The CDR3 DNA follows: TGTGCCAGCAGTTTCTGGACACCTGACGGAGTACAAGAGACCCAGTACTTC. It translates to CASSFWTPDGVQETQYF. The full variable domain, in which reference TRBV28 and TRBJ2-5 provide the parts outside the CDR3, is DVKVTQSSRYLVKRTGEKVFLECVQDMDHENMFWYRQDPGLGLRLIYFSYDVKMKEKGDIPEGYSVSREKKERFSLILESASTNQTSMYLCASSFWTPDGVQETQYFGPGTRLLVL.

The chain uses TRBV7-9 and TRBJ1-1, with D tentatively TRBD1 (5 bases). Trimming left V 5 bases short and J 4 bases short, with 17 bases between. This CDR3 comprises 15 residues. From germline, CDR1 is SEHNR and CDR2 FQNEAQ (reference sequence). CDR3 coding DNA: TGTGCCAGCAGCGATGTTCGGGGGAGGGCCACTGAAGCTTTCTTT. Encoded protein: CASSDVRGRATEAFF.

This clonotype was seen a handful of times. The rearrangement uses TRBV7-9 and TRBJ2-5; 15 bases align to TRBD2. The CDR3 length is 16 residues. Germline V gene lookup returns CDR1 SEHNR and CDR2 FQNEAQ (reference sequence). V dropped 5 bases and J dropped 11; count of bases not matched to a gene: 12. The CDR3 region is CASSPGLAGGKNEQYF. The CDR3 nucleotides read TGTGCCAGCAGCCCAGGACTAGCGGGAGGGAAAAATGAGCAGTACTTC. Using reference TRBV7-9 and TRBJ2-5 for the parts outside the CDR3, the full variable domain is DTGVSQNPRHKITKRGQNVTFRCDPISEHNRLYWYRQTLGQGPEFLTYFQNEAQLEKSRLLSDRFSAERPKGSFSTLEIQRTEQGDSAMYLCASSPGLAGGKNEQYFGPGTRLLVL.

This clonotype was counted many times. The chain uses TRBV5-1 and TRBJ2-7; perhaps TRBD1 as D (5 bases). The V end was cut by 0 bases, the J end by 0 bases, with 13 bases between. This CDR3 has 16 amino acids. CDR1 is SGHRS and CDR2 is YFSETQ in the germline V gene. The chain's CDR3 is CASSLVVLGASYEQYF. The DNA of the CDR3 is TGCGCCAGCAGCTTGGTAGTTTTAGGGGCCTCCTACGAGCAGTACTTC.